The entry below gives a single T cell receptor beta chain sequence along with its context. The V segment lost 3 bases and the J segment 5 bases; nucleotides outside the gene matches: 6. Looked up from germline, CDR1 is SGDLS and CDR2 is YYNGEE. The CDR3 has 15 residues. Assay: immunoSEQ multiplex PCR; the TCRdb copy retains only in-frame clones and omits some. This sample carries about 580,000 clones, 98% of them seen once, and the ten largest clones take 0.3% to 0.35%. The source of the sample is a study of shared clonotypes between healthy human individuals. Naive-designated CD8 cells lacked CD45RO, were positively enriched for CCR7, and omitted terminally differentiated effector memory CD45RA+ cells.

The sequence came from a man aged 30 to 45 in good health. The sequencing input was naive CD8+ T cells sorted from blood. This chain joins TRBV9 and TRBJ2-3; 10 bases line up with TRBD1. Here the CDR3 reads CASSEWDRGEDTQYF. The DNA for the CDR3 is TGTGCCAGCAGCGAGTGGGACAGGGGTGAAGATACGCAGTATTTT.